This record looks at one TCR beta chain sequence and its context. Its antigen is unidentified. A much larger clone differs by one base, so this may be a read error. With a J-beta primer mix and a sample-barcoded 5' primer, a second PCR ran about 6 to 11 cycles. Every individual sample yielded 2.5 million or more paired-end reads (each containing CDR3). One entry per CDR3 protein results from TCRdb running MiXCR on the 5' RACE reads. The sample holds under 950,000 distinct CDR3 sequences; 20% to 25% are singletons and the top ten take roughly a fifth. This sample is part of a study of blood T cells in healthy people across ages. General study results and limits: Age advanced and TCR beta diversity per million T cells fell, roughly linearly. One million T cells yielded diversity estimates that were considered underestimates.

The CDR3 has 13 residues. The germline V gene encodes CDR1 DFQATT and CDR2 SNEGSKA (reference sequence). Trimming stripped 0 bases from V and 7 bases from J, with 12 bases between. The chain is built from TRBV20-1 and TRBJ2-5; D may be TRBD2 (6 bases). The specimen sequenced was blood. The clonotype originates from a man in his 70s in good health. CDR3 sequence reads: CSARDWTGGTQYF. The CDR3 region has the DNA TGCAGTGCTAGAGATTGGACCGGGGGGACCCAGTACTTC.